Each of the 29 T cell receptor beta chains below was sequenced from the same sample in a study of shared clonotypes between healthy human individuals. Sequenced by immunoSEQ multiplex PCR; TCRdb stores in-frame clones only, minus some. The sample carries fewer than 650,000 clones, roughly 72% recorded once. Sequenced sample: PBMCs. These receptors were obtained from a woman aged 40 to 50 in good health. Some clones in this sample may be carry-over from other donors' samples.

This chain connects TRBV5-1 to TRBJ2-1; possibly TRBD1 for D (6 bases). Germline V CDR1 and CDR2: SGHRS, YFSETQ. Trimming pared 5 bases from V and 6 bases from J, leaving 15 bases between. The CDR3 spans 14 residues. The CDR3 DNA reads TGCGCCAGCAGTCGAGCCCTAGGGGGCAATGAGCAGTTCTTC. Residues: CASSRALGGNEQFF.

The V call is TRBV28, the J call TRBJ2-5; 11 nucleotides line up with TRBD2. The junction had 5 bases not matched to a gene; V was cut back by 5 bases and J by 3 bases. This CDR3 contains 15 residues. Germline CDR1 and CDR2: MDHEN and SYDVKM. In DNA form, the CDR3 reads TGTGCCAGCAGTCGAGGGACTAGCGGCGAAGAGACCCAGTACTTC. Its protein is CASSRGTSGEETQYF.

V and J are TRBV19 and TRBJ2-2, with a weak D call TRBD2 (6 bases). V dropped 3 bases and J dropped 8 bases, with 10 bases sitting between them. This CDR3 contains 13 residues. CDR1 and CDR2 from the germline V gene are LNHDA and SQIVND (reference sequence). CDR3 loop: CASSMGGRGELFF. CDR3 sequence (DNA): TGTGCCAGTAGTATGGGGGGACGAGGGGAGCTGTTTTTT.

The chain links TRBV4-2 to TRBJ2-1, with a possible D match to TRBD2 (6 bases). The CDR3 has 17 amino acids. Germline CDR1 and CDR2: LGHNA and YNFKEQ. V shed 0 bases and J shed 0 bases, with 12 bases lying between them. CDR3 sequence (DNA): TGTGCCAGCAGCCAAGATCTTGGAGCGGGCTCCTACAATGAGCAGTTCTTC. This encodes CASSQDLGAGSYNEQFF.

The chain recombines TRBV4-1 with TRBJ1-2; unclear D gene. Trimming left V 4 bases short and J 4 bases short, with 16 bases between. Germline V gene lookup returns CDR1 MGHRA and CDR2 YSYEKL. The CDR3 is 15 residues long. CDR3 nucleotide sequence: TGCGCCAGCAGCCCAAGCGGGAGTAGTGGCTATGGCTACACCTTC. It encodes CASSPSGSSGYGYTF.

The chain employs TRBV5-1 and TRBJ1-2, with D possibly being TRBD1 (5 bases). This CDR3 spans 14 amino acids. Per the germline V gene, CDR1 is SGHRS and CDR2 is YFSETQ. V was trimmed by 3 bases and J by 3 bases, leaving 12 bases between them. CDR3 coding DNA: TGCGCCAGCAGCTCCACTCGGGGGGACTATGGCTACACCTTC. This encodes CASSSTRGDYGYTF.

This clone has just one count. V usage is TRBV6-5 and J usage is TRBJ2-5; TRBD1 aligns across 9 bases. The trim removed 6 bases at V and 4 bases at J, leaving 6 bases unmatched. CDR1 and CDR2 from the germline V gene are MNHEY and SVGAGI. The CDR3 totals 14 residues. The CDR3 DNA follows: TGTGCCAGCAGCACCGGGACAGGGTCAGAGACCCAGTACTTC. Encoded protein: CASSTGTGSETQYF.

The genes are TRBV19 and TRBJ1-5, with D perhaps TRBD1 (6 bases). This CDR3 contains 13 residues. Per the germline V gene, CDR1 is LNHDA and CDR2 is SQIVND (reference sequence). Trimming left V 6 bases short and J 3 bases short, with 9 bases between. Here the CDR3 reads CASSGQHNQPQHF. The CDR3, as DNA: TGTGCCAGTAGCGGACAGCACAATCAGCCCCAGCATTTT.

The rearrangement joins TRBV5-1 to TRBJ2-2, with 10 bases identical to TRBD2. Losses at the gene ends were 7 bases for V and 3 bases for J; bases not matched to a gene: 12. Germline CDR1 reads SGHRS; CDR2 reads YFSETQ. This CDR3 comprises 17 residues. The CDR3 DNA follows: TGCGCCAGCCGATCTAGCGGGAGCGGTGCGGACACCGGGGAGCTGTTTTTT. Protein product: CASRSSGSGADTGELFF.

The J gene is TRBJ2-2, the V gene TRBV4-1; TRBD1 might be the D (5 bases). Deletions cut 0 bases from V and 8 bases from J, with 16 bases between. The CDR3 consists of 16 residues. CDR1 is MGHRA, CDR2 YSYEKL, per germline. Here the CDR3 reads CASSQDGMGRGGELFF. CDR3 nucleotides: TGCGCCAGCAGCCAAGATGGGATGGGGCGTGGGGGGGAGCTGTTTTTT.

In DNA, the CDR3 is TGTGCCTGGAGCCGGCCCTCTAGCGGGGTATCCTACGAGCAGTACTTC. Translated: CAWSRPSSGVSYEQYF. The V gene is TRBV30, the J gene TRBJ2-5; 9 bases are a match to TRBD2. The end of the DNA fits TRBJ2-7 better, so the J call may be wrong. The CDR3 spans 16 residues. Germline assignment: CDR1 GTSNPN and CDR2 SVGIG (reference sequence).

The chain is built from TRBV19 and TRBJ1-5; a weak D match, TRBD1 (5 bases). Trimming shortened V by 6 bases and J by 4 bases, and 10 bases separated the two germline ends. The CDR3 runs 13 residues. Germline CDR1 reads LNHDA; CDR2 reads SQIVND (reference sequence). CDR3 sequence reads: CASSDRWNQPQHF. The CDR3 DNA sequence: TGTGCCAGTAGCGACAGATGGAATCAGCCCCAGCATTTT.

This clone was counted a few times. The sample contains more than one DNA sequence encoding this CDR3. The DNA of the CDR3 is TGTGCCTGGAGAGCCCCGGGAGGGACTACAGGGGAGCTGTTTTTT. Its protein product is CAWRAPGGTTGELFF. This chain uses TRBV30 with TRBJ2-2, with 8 positions matching TRBD2. V shed 3 bases, J shed 8 bases, and the junction held 11 bases outside the gene matches. Looked up from germline, CDR1 is GTSNPN and CDR2 is SVGIG (reference sequence). The CDR3 is 15 residues long. The whole variable domain, remainder taken from reference TRBV30 and TRBJ2-2, is SQTIHQWPATLVQPVGSPLSLECTVEGTSNPNLYWYRQAAGRGLQLLFYSVGIGQISSEVPQNLSASRPQDRQFILSSKKLLLSDSGFYLCAWRAPGGTTGELFFGEGSRLTVL.

V gene TRBV29-1 combines with J gene TRBJ1-5; D uncertain. Trimming shortened V by 5 bases and J by 0 bases, and 8 bases separated the two germline ends. The CDR3 spans 13 residues. Germline V lookup: CDR1 SQVTM, CDR2 ANQGSEA. CDR3 DNA sequence: TGCAGCGTTACCGACGATAGCAATCAGCCCCAGCATTTT. This sequence encodes CSVTDDSNQPQHF.

The chain is built from TRBV19 and TRBJ2-2; no clear D. The CDR3 is 15 residues long. Per the germline V gene, CDR1 is LNHDA and CDR2 is SQIVND (reference sequence). Between the trimmed V and J ends, which lost 3 bases and 0 bases, there was a span of 8 bases. The CDR3 DNA sequence: TGTGCCAGTAGTATCCGGGTGCCGAACACCGGGGAGCTGTTTTTT. This sequence encodes CASSIRVPNTGELFF.

The chain joins TRBV11-3 to TRBJ2-5; 8 nucleotides match TRBD1. The CDR3 has 15 residues. The V segment lost 1 base and the J segment 5 bases; nucleotides outside the gene matches: 6. CDR1 is SGHNT, CDR2 YENEEA, per germline. The CDR3 loop reads CASSLGSGGAETQYF. The CDR3 bases are TGTGCCAGCAGCTTAGGCTCAGGGGGCGCGGAGACCCAGTACTTC.

The sample holds one count of this clone. The chain uses TRBV9 and TRBJ2-1; 9 nucleotides match TRBD2. V lost 0 bases to trimming and J lost 5 bases; unmatched junction nucleotides: 3. The CDR3 covers 15 residues. CDR1 and CDR2 from the germline V gene are SGDLS and YYNGEE. The CDR3 region has the DNA TGTGCCAGCAGCGTAGTGGCTAGCGGGAACAATGAGCAGTTCTTC. As protein: CASSVVASGNNEQFF.

The CDR3 coding sequence is TGTGCCACCAGCGGATCGTACCAAGAGACCCAGTACTTC. Translation: CATSGSYQETQYF. J is TRBJ2-5 and V is TRBV15; no clear D gene. This CDR3 has 13 residues. Germline V gene sequence: CDR1 LNHNV, CDR2 YYDKDF (reference sequence). V lost 5 bases and J lost 0, with 7 bases in between.

The chain employs TRBV19 and TRBJ1-1; perhaps TRBD1 as D (5 bases). V lost 2 bases, J lost 1 base, and 14 bases lay in between. The CDR3 is 16 amino acids. The germline V gene has CDR1 LNHDA and CDR2 SQIVND (reference sequence). The CDR3 bases are TGTGCCAGTAGTATAAACTTAATGAGGGGGAACACTGAAGCTTTCTTT. This codes for CASSINLMRGNTEAFF.

The CDR3 spells CASSVRQTDSYNEQFF. CDR3 nucleotide sequence: TGTGCCAGCAGTGTACGACAGACTGACTCCTACAATGAGCAGTTCTTC. The chain recombines TRBV25-1 with TRBJ2-1, with a weak D call TRBD1 (5 bases). V gave up 4 bases and J gave up 0 bases, with 13 bases separating them. The CDR3 sequence is 16 residues long. In germline, CDR1 is MGHDK, CDR2 SYGVNS.

The genes are TRBV29-1 and TRBJ2-5; 10 bases fit TRBD1. Germline assignment: CDR1 SQVTM and CDR2 ANQGSEA. J lost 2 bases, V lost 7 bases, and 4 bases had no gene match. The CDR3 totals 13 residues. The CDR3 DNA reads as TGCAGCGAAGGGACAGGGGTACAAGAGACCCAGTACTTC. Protein product: CSEGTGVQETQYF.

CDR3 DNA sequence: TGCAGCGTTGTCCCACTAGCGGGGCAAGAGACCCAGTACTTC. Its protein product is CSVVPLAGQETQYF. The chain couples TRBV29-1 to TRBJ2-5; 10 bases fit TRBD2. Germline CDR1 SQVTM, CDR2 ANQGSEA. V was pared by 4 bases and J by 2 bases, with 4 bases of the junction left unmatched. The CDR3 extends over 14 amino acids.

This chain uses TRBV11-2 with TRBJ1-2; D remains ambiguous. The CDR3 consists of 19 residues. The germline V gene encodes CDR1 SGHAT and CDR2 FQNNGV. Trimming left V 1 base short and J 3 bases short, with 24 bases between. CDR3 DNA sequence: TGTGCCAGCAGCTTAGGTCCCGCGACATTCCAATCGCGGGACTATGGCTACACCTTC. Translation: CASSLGPATFQSRDYGYTF.

The chain has TRBV19 and TRBJ2-7; 7 bases align to TRBD2. V shed 5 bases and J 1 base; nucleotides not matched to a gene: 8. Germline V CDR1 and CDR2: LNHDA, SQIVND (reference sequence). The CDR3 has 15 amino acids. The CDR3 spells CASSRAGAYSYEQYF. CDR3 nucleotides: TGTGCCAGTAGTCGGGCGGGAGCGTATTCCTACGAGCAGTACTTC.

The genes are TRBV6-1 and TRBJ2-2; D ambiguous. V gave up 4 bases and J gave up 0 bases, with 12 bases separating them. Per germline, CDR1 MNHNS and CDR2 SASEGT. This CDR3 contains 16 residues. CDR3 sequence: CASSVTVPANTGELFF. Written as DNA, the CDR3 is TGTGCCAGCAGTGTCACGGTCCCGGCGAACACCGGGGAGCTGTTTTTT.

The chain carries TRBV5-6 and TRBJ2-1; 10 positions match TRBD2. The CDR3 has 15 residues. After removal of 3 bases from V and 1 base from J, the junction contained 1 base not matched to a gene. CDR1 is SGHDT and CDR2 is YYEEEE in the germline V gene. In DNA form, the CDR3 reads TGTGCCAGCAGCTCGACTAGCGGGTCCTACAATGAGCAGTTCTTC. Its protein product is CASSSTSGSYNEQFF.

This clone was picked up many times. This rearrangement joins TRBV4-1 to TRBJ2-7, with D possibly being TRBD1 or TRBD2 (5 bases each). Germline V gene lookup returns CDR1 MGHRA and CDR2 YSYEKL. The V gene lost 0 bases and the J gene lost 3 bases, with 15 bases spanning the gap. This CDR3 is 16 amino acids long. CDR3 nucleotides: TGCGCCAGCAGCCAAGAAGCGGTGGCAGGGTACTACGAGCAGTACTTC. This encodes CASSQEAVAGYYEQYF.

The chain joins TRBV5-1 to TRBJ2-1, with TRBD2 matching 13 bases. Germline CDR1 is SGHRS and CDR2 is YFSETQ. After removal of 4 bases from V and 7 bases from J, the junction contained 5 bases not matched to a gene. The CDR3 consists of 15 residues. This CDR3 reads CASSAGLAGLNEQFF. DNA for the CDR3: TGCGCCAGCAGCGCGGGACTAGCGGGGTTGAATGAGCAGTTCTTC.

The chain combines TRBV11-2 with TRBJ2-1; no clear D. The length of the CDR3 is 13 residues. Germline-derived CDR1 and CDR2 are SGHAT and FQNNGV. Trimming removed 1 base from V and 5 bases from J, with 6 bases in between. In DNA form, the CDR3 reads TGTGCCAGCAGCTTAGCTACAAACAATGAGCAGTTCTTC. As protein: CASSLATNNEQFF.